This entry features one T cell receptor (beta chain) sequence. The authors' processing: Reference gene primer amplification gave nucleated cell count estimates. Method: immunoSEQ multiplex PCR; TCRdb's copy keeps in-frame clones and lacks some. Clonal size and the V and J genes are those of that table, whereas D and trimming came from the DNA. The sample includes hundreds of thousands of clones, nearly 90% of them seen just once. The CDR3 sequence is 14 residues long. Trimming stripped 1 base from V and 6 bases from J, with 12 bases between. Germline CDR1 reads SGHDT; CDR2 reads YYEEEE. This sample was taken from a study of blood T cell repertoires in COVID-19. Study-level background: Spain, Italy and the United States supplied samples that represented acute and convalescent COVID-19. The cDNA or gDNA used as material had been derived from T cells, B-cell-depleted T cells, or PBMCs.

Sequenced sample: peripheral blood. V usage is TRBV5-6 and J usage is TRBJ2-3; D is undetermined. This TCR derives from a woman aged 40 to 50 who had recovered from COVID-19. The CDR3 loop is CASSLLQVQDTQYF. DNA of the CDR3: TGTGCCAGCAGCTTGCTCCAGGTTCAGGATACGCAGTATTTT.